Reported below is one T cell receptor beta chain. This sample was included in a study of blood T cell repertoires in COVID-19. At the level of the study: From T cells, B-cell-depleted T cells, or PBMCs came the material, which was cDNA or gDNA.

In the original processing: Cell counts per sample came from amplifying reference gene primers. Using immunoSEQ multiplex PCR, the repertoire was profiled, and TCRdb retains in-frame clones only, with some absent. The V and J calls and the clone size are those of that table, but D and trimming were determined from the DNA. In the table there are 18,000 or so clones, roughly 84% of which are singletons. Trimming shortened V by 0 bases and J by 3 bases, and 11 bases separated the two germline ends. CDR1 and CDR2 (germline): LNHNV, YYDKDF (reference sequence). The CDR3 is 15 residues long. What was sequenced was peripheral blood. This chain connects TRBV15 to TRBJ1-2, with D perhaps TRBD1 (6 bases). This clonotype was sampled from a human donor with active COVID-19. The donor label of this sample is uncertain. The CDR3 region is CATSRDDSGDYGYTF. DNA of the CDR3: TGTGCCACCAGCAGAGATGATTCAGGGGACTATGGCTACACCTTC.